This T cell receptor beta chain was identified in a study of vaccination effects on CD4 cells after COVID-19. The trim removed 5 bases at V and 2 bases at J, leaving 6 bases unmatched. Per the germline V gene, CDR1 is PRHDT and CDR2 is FYEKMQ (reference sequence). CDR3 length: 16 amino acids. Profiled with immunoSEQ multiplex PCR; TCRdb holds only in-frame clones, not every one. This sample yields some 30,000 clones, of which roughly 77% are seen a single time; more than 14% belongs to the top ten. Study-level results: Cross-reactivity toward common cold coronaviruses was confined to only 1 of 255 vaccine-induced clones in healthy vaccinees. Among infection- and vaccine-induced clones, marked clonal contraction occurred late after vaccination.

With the ViraFEST assay, the study expanded antigen-specific CD4+ T cells using viral peptide pools, then sequenced them. Culturing for around 10 days preceded CD4+ T cell isolation. Either the BNT162b2 or mRNA-1273 vaccine was given to participants in two doses. Vaccine recipients, nucleocapsid antibody negative, had no prior SARS-CoV-2 infection. Days 3 and 7 were when half the medium was replaced with IL-2 medium. Details on this clone: Its target is not known.

The V call is TRBV13, the J call TRBJ2-3; 11 nucleotides line up with TRBD2. The sample consisted of CD4+ T cells from PBMCs cultured with HCoV-229E spike peptides, taken after COVID-19 vaccination. The sequence was collected from a human donor who received a COVID-19 vaccine. CDR3 residues: CASSIRLAGNTDTQYF. In DNA, the CDR3 is TGTGCCAGCAGCATTAGACTAGCGGGGAACACAGATACGCAGTATTTT.